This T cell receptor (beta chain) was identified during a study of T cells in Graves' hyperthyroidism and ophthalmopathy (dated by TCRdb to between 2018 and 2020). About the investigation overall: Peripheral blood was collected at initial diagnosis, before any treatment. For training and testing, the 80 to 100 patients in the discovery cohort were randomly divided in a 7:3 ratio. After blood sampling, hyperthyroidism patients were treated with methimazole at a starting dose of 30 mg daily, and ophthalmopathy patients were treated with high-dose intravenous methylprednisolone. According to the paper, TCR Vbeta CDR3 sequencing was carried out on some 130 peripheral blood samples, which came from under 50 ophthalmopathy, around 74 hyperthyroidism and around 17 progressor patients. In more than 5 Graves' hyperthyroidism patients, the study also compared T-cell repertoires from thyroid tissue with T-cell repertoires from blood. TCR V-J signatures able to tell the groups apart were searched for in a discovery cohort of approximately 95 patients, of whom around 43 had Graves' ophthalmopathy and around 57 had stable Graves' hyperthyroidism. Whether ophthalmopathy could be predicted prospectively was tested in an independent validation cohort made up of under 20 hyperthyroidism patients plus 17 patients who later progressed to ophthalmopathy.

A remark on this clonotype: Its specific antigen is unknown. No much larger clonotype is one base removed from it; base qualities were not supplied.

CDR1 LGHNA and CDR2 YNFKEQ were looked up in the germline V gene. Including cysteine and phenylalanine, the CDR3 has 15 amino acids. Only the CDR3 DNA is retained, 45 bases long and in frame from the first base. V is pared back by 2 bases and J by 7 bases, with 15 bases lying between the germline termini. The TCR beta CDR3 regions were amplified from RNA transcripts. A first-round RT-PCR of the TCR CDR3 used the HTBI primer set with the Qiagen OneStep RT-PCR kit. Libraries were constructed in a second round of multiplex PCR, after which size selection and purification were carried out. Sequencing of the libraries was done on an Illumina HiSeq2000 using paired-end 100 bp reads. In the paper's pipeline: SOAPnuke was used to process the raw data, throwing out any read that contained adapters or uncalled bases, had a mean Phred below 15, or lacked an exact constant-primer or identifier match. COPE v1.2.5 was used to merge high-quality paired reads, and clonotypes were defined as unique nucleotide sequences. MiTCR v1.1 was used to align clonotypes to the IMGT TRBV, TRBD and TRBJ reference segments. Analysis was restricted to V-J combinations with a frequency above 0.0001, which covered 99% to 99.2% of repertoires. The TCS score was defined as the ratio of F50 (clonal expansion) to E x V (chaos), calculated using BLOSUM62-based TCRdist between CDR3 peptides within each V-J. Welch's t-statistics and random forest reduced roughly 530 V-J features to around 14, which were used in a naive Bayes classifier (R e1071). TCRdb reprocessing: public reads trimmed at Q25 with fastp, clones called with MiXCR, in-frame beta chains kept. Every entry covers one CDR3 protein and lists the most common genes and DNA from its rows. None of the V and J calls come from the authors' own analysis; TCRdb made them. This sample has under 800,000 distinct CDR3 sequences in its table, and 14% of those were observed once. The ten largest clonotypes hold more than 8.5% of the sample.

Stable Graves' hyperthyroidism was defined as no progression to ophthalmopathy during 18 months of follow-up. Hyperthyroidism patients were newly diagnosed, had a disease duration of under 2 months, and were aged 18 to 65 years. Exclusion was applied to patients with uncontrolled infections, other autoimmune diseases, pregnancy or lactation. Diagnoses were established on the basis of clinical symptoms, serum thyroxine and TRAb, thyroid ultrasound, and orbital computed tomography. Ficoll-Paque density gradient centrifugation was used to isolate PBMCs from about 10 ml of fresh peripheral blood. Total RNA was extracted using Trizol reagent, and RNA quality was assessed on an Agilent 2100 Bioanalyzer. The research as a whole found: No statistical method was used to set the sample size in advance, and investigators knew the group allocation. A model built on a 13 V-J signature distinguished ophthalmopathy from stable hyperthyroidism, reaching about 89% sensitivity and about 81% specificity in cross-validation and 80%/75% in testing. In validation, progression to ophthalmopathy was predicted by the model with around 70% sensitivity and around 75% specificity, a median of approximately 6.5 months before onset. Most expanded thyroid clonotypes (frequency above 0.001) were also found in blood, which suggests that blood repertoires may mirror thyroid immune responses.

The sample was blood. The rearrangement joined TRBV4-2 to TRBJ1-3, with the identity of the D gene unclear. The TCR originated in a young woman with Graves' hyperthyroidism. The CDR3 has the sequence CASSQIGGSWNTIYF. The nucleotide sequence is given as TGTGCCAGCAGCCAAATCGGTGGGTCTTGGAACACCATATATTTT.